This note documents a single T cell receptor beta chain sequence. Its antigen is undetermined. 60 Vbeta and 13 Jbeta primers were used in PCR. Clones were sequenced by immunoSEQ multiplex PCR, and TCRdb holds only the in-frame ones, with some missing. The ten top clones account for approximately 2.6%, within a sample of approximately 110,000 clones. This entry is derived from a study of cytomegalovirus exposure and HLA in healthy donors. Notes on the study in general: Investigators reported about 160 TCR beta chains as tied to cytomegalovirus.

This CDR3 spans 13 amino acids. CDR1 and CDR2 from the germline V gene are SEHNR and FQNEAQ (reference sequence). J was trimmed by 5 bases and V by 9 bases; bases with no gene match: 8. This receptor was taken from a man aged 30-40 years in good health and CMV-seronegative. Sequencing used PBMCs. V is TRBV7-9 and J is TRBJ2-7, with 9 positions matching TRBD1. CDR3 region: CASGRGQGNEQYF. The DNA of the CDR3 is TGTGCCAGTGGGCGGGGACAGGGTAACGAGCAGTACTTC.